This T cell receptor beta chain is from a study of post-analysis software for immune sequencing data. Overall study: Multiple sclerosis in the patients followed relapsing-remitting, secondary progressive and progressive-relapsing courses.

On this clonotype: Its matching antigen is unknown.

The CDR3 loop spans 15 amino acids. Per germline, CDR1 LGHDT and CDR2 YNNKEL (reference sequence). Study-level results: Controls showed significantly higher normalized Chao1 diversity than did multiple sclerosis patients. Controls had lower frequencies than patients of roughly five TRBV segments, which included TRBV5-6, TRBV5-1 and TRBV20-1. Samples sharing a preparation batch grouped tightly together when assessed by F measure.

Libraries were made from TCR beta cDNA, and they carried unique molecular identifiers. TCRdb used MiXCR to reprocess the PCR reads, holding one entry per CDR3 protein. Among approximately 630,000 distinct CDR3 sequences listed, roughly three fifths were seen once. The source of this sequence is a girl aged 2 to 9 with multiple sclerosis. The sample consisted of blood. The V call is TRBV3-1, the J call TRBJ2-4; 11 bases map to TRBD1. With the DNA end fitting TRBJ2-7 better, the J assignment may be wrong. DNA of the CDR3: TGTGCCAGCAGCGTTTCGGGACAGGGGGACTACGAGCAGTACTTC. It yields the protein CASSVSGQGDYEQYF.